These T cell receptor beta chains were read from a single sample in a study of T cell responses to AZD1222 COVID-19 vaccine. Assay: immunoSEQ multiplex PCR; the TCRdb copy retains only in-frame clones and omits some. The sample comprises 130,000 to 150,000 clones, around four fifths of which are singletons, and 4.1% rests with the top ten. Sequences were derived from peripheral blood, sampled on day 0 of MenACWY control vaccination. The origin of the receptors is an adult in good health. Each CDR3 is given without its conserved first and last residue.

V: TRBV2
CDR3: ASSRDGMNTEAF

V: TRBV4-1
CDR3: ASSQDRTGGRNTIY

V: TRBV3-1/TRBV3-2
CDR3: ASSQDIERGGLLSYNEQF

V: TRBV18
CDR3: ASSPAGGPKSNQPQH

V: TRBV27
CDR3: ASSQGKWTGELF

V: TRBV5-1
CDR3: ASSSGDRGSKF

V: TRBV9
CDR3: ASSPGQGAKTQY

V: TRBV2
CDR3: ASSDNTGHYGYT

V: TRBV2
CDR3: ASRIEAFNQPQH

V: TRBV30
CDR3: AWSEGALTQH

V: TRBV4-1
CDR3: ASSQETLAGGYQETQY

V: TRBV7-8
CDR3: ASRTKEDRVVVDTQY

V: TRBV13
CDR3: ASSLIDEQF

V: TRBV7-3
CDR3: ASSWTGLSTDTQY

V: TRBV18
CDR3: ASSLGQLNTGELF

V: TRBV19
CDR3: ASSILRGKSYNEQF

V: TRBV7-9
CDR3: ASSFWGHNTDTQY

V: TRBV7-2
CDR3: ASSLLGALAKNIQY

V: TRBV3-1/TRBV3-2
CDR3: ASSQDRRGGGTIY

V: TRBV18
CDR3: ASSPDQGRYSNQPQH

V: TRBV18
CDR3: ASSNLGQGQPQH

V: TRBV6-5
CDR3: ASNFKTGSQPQH

V: TRBV25-1
CDR3: ASSEPGTNEKLF

V: TRBV30
CDR3: AWSGSRTEAF

V: TRBV19
CDR3: ASRSVGEQF

V: TRBV10-1
CDR3: ANRAQPQH

V: TRBV6-5
CDR3: ASAPSQGAGGYT

V: TRBV18
CDR3: ASSPSGRRETQY

V: TRBV18
CDR3: ASSPEKTQY

V: TRBV9
CDR3: ASSVEGHSYEQY

V: TRBV5-1
CDR3: ASSSQGLGTEAF

V: TRBV6-1
CDR3: ASSDRQGSNQPQH

V: TRBV20-1
CDR3: SARELHGYT

V: TRBV27
CDR3: ASRQGNQPQH

V: TRBV5-4
CDR3: ASSLQQNLNTEAF

V: TRBV7-6
CDR3: ASSLKGADTQY

V: TRBV10-3
CDR3: ATHHELRGLSNEQF

V: TRBV19
CDR3: ASRQGDYGYT

V: TRBV7-9
CDR3: ASSTVDRPIYGYT

V: TRBV5-1
CDR3: ASSLWGAGRGTDTQY

V: TRBV19
CDR3: ASTNRAVRREDQPQH

V: TRBV30
CDR3: AATGGAGNTIY

V: TRBV6-6
CDR3: ASITGPGQGNSPLH

V: TRBV3-1/TRBV3-2
CDR3: ASSSTGTSNQPQH

V: TRBV5-8
CDR3: ASSLGGTVNTEAF

V: TRBV6-5
CDR3: ASSSFMTEAF

V: TRBV21-1
CDR3: ASSKIWEWYLGQGALDEKLF

V: TRBV6-1
CDR3: ASSEEVYGYT

V: TRBV9
CDR3: ASSNSGGNTGELF

V: TRBV7-2
CDR3: ASSSDRISNTEAF

V: TRBV14
CDR3: ASAGQIKETQY